This entry features one T cell receptor beta chain sequence. This clone was seen only once. Its antigen is still unknown. No qualities accompany the bases; no much larger clone lies one base away. The data belong to a study of glioma-infiltrating T cells after dendritic cell vaccination (TCRdb year 2016). With regard to the full study: The cohort comprised about 15 glioblastoma patients from Phase I and II dendritic cell vaccination trials, 9 newly diagnosed and 6 with recurrent disease. Between the early 2000s and the early 2010s, the patients were given dendritic cell vaccination pulsed with autologous tumor lysate. To make the vaccine, monocyte-derived dendritic cells were cultured for roughly seven days with IL-4 and GM-CSF and then pulsed overnight with autologous tumor lysate. Each patient got three intradermal injections of the dendritic cell vaccine, spaced at biweekly intervals, in the arm below the axilla. Survival after dendritic cell vaccination was correlated with TCR sequencing metrics, including TIL content and tumor-blood repertoire overlap. Tumor-infiltrating lymphocyte content was quantified and tumor and blood repertoires were compared in dendritic cell-vaccinated glioblastoma patients by deep sequencing of TCR beta CDR3 regions.

What the study reported, not specific to this receptor: TCR clonality showed no direct relationship with survival, which suggests that a diverse polyclonal response may matter. The TCR overlap response model with three groups was called speculative and said to need prospective validation. The cohort was small and heterogeneous, and full blood and tumor sets were available for few patients, with initial-recurrent tumor pairs available for even fewer patients. Longer time to progression and overall survival after dendritic cell vaccination were predicted by higher estimated pretreatment TIL content.

The intended sense of this specimen's time point label: after dendritic cell vaccination, including at tumor progression/relapse. To be selected, patients needed enough residual fresh-frozen tumor tissue and more than two years of available survival data. An isocitrate dehydrogenase mutation was not carried by any of the glioblastoma patients, although molecular status was otherwise variable. PBMC were collected before vaccination, two weeks after the third vaccination, and at tumor progression if progression occurred. The Qiagen DNeasy Blood extraction Kit was used for extraction of genomic DNA. The CDR3 runs 14 residues from the cysteine to the phenylalanine. The read is trimmed to its CDR3 DNA, 42 bases read in frame from base 1. Trimming removed 4 bases from V and 8 bases from J; the gene matches leave 9 bases unexplained. The germline V gene provides CDR1 SGHTA and CDR2 FQGNSA. TCRB CDR3 regions were amplified from 2 ug genomic DNA, or all available DNA if less, using the immunoSEQ assay. For multiplex PCR, 60 forward primers for TCR V beta segments and 13 reverse primers for J beta segments were used. Synthetic control templates were spiked into each sample at limiting dilution to estimate reads per starting template. Sequencing produced 87 bp reads on the Illumina HiSeq System. As for the original processing: To remove PCR and sequencing errors, closely related sequences were merged with a nearest neighbor algorithm. TCR overlap was measured as the percentage of unique tumor TCR beta sequences that were also present in the peripheral blood of the same patient. Held by TCRdb, this immuneACCESS table contains in-frame sequences only and omits some clones. Under half of the omission traces to an unresolved V gene where checked; the cause of the rest is unknown. The D gene and trimming were derived from the DNA, and the V and J assignments and clone size from that table. This sample lists under 130,000 clones; around 87% were detected once. The ten largest make up around 2.6% of the sample.

The chain is encoded by TRBV7-2 joined to TRBJ1-2; 8 of the junction bases match TRBD1. The TCR comes from a human donor with glioblastoma. The sample here was blood, taken after dendritic cell vaccination. The nucleotide sequence reads TGTGCCAGCAGCTCAGACAGGGGCCTCAGGGGCTACACCTTC. This sequence encodes CASSSDRGLRGYTF.